Following are 23 T cell receptor beta chains from one sample sequenced in a study of beta chain features in type 1 diabetes. cDNA synthesis used the whole RNA isolate, giving expressed TCRB sequences. TCRdb keeps only in-frame clones here, not all; method: immunoSEQ multiplex PCR. The table shows around 450,000 clones, with 9.5% to 12% occurring only once. Sequenced material: naive CD4+ T cells from blood. All receptors derive from a woman under 30 in good health.

Only a few counts were recorded for this clone. This rearrangement joins TRBV19 to TRBJ2-1; 7 bases are shared with TRBD1. V gave up 5 bases and J gave up 3 bases; unmatched junction bases: 7. Germline V CDR1 and CDR2: LNHDA, SQIVND (reference sequence). The CDR3 sequence is 15 residues long. The chain's CDR3 is CASSPTGKIYNEQFF. CDR3 DNA: TGTGCCAGTAGTCCGACAGGGAAGATCTACAATGAGCAGTTCTTC. Together with reference TRBV19 and TRBJ2-1, the CDR3 gives the full variable domain: DGGITQSPKYLFRKEGQNVTLSCEQNLNHDAMYWYRQDPGQGLRLIYYSQIVNDFQKGDIAEGYSVSREKKESFPLTVTSAQKNPTAFYLCASSPTGKIYNEQFFGPGTRLTVL.

This clone was detected a few times. The rearrangement links TRBV7-2 to TRBJ1-1; no clear D. Per the germline V gene, CDR1 is SGHTA and CDR2 is FQGNSA. The CDR3 has 12 residues. The V end lost 3 bases, the J end lost 7 bases, and 9 bases lay between the germline ends. The CDR3 DNA follows: TGTGCCAGCAGCTTCCTACAGCGTGAAGCTTTCTTT. Amino acids: CASSFLQREAFF.

This clone occurred a few times. The chain links TRBV7-8 to TRBJ1-2; 7 bases are shared with TRBD1. Trimming removed 4 bases from V and 4 bases from J; junction bases left unmatched: 3. Looked up from germline, CDR1 is SGHVS and CDR2 is FQNEAQ. The CDR3 has 13 residues. The CDR3 DNA sequence: TGTGCCAGCAGCTGGGACAGAGTCTATGGCTACACCTTC. Its protein is CASSWDRVYGYTF.

This clone came up a few times. The chain carries TRBV28 and TRBJ2-7; D is ambiguous. Germline CDR1 and CDR2: MDHEN and SYDVKM. The V gene lost 6 bases and the J gene lost 0 bases, with 21 bases spanning the gap. The CDR3 runs to 17 residues. The CDR3 loop is CASSTSHGQWSSYEQYV. The CDR3, as DNA: TGTGCCAGCAGCACCTCTCATGGCCAGTGGAGCTCCTACGAGCAGTACGTC.

This clone was observed a handful of times. The V gene is TRBV4-2, the J gene TRBJ2-7, with 10 bases fitting TRBD1. The CDR3 is made up of 14 amino acids. Germline CDR1 LGHNA, CDR2 YNFKEQ. J lost 5 bases, V lost 4 bases, and 5 bases had no gene match. The CDR3 DNA follows: TGTGCCAGCAGCCCATTGACAGGGGGCAACGAGCAGTACTTC. It specifies CASSPLTGGNEQYF.

This clone occurred a few times. The chain is built from TRBV6-1 and TRBJ2-7, with a possible D match to TRBD2 (6 bases). CDR1 is MNHNS and CDR2 is SASEGT in the germline V gene. The CDR3 loop spans 16 amino acids. Trimming shortened V by 0 bases and J by 0 bases, and 12 bases separated the two germline ends. CDR3 sequence reads: CASSEAGGVYSYEQYF. The CDR3 DNA follows: TGTGCCAGCAGTGAAGCAGGCGGGGTGTACTCCTACGAGCAGTACTTC.

In its sample, this clone was seen a few times. At the DNA level, this CDR3 is encoded by other sequences in the same sample as well. The chain joins TRBV29-1 to TRBJ2-5, with 9 bases that match TRBD1. Germline assignment: CDR1 SQVTM and CDR2 ANQGSEA. The CDR3 runs 12 residues. The ends lost 6 bases at V and 3 bases at J; junction bases unmatched: 2. The CDR3 nucleotides read TGCAGCGTCAGGACAGGGGAAGAGACCCAGTACTTC. The encoded protein is CSVRTGEETQYF. The whole variable domain, filled in from reference TRBV29-1 and TRBJ2-5, reads SAVISQKPSRDICQRGTSLTIQCQVDSQVTMMFWYRQQPGQSLTLIATANQGSEATYESGFVIDKFPISRPNLTFSTLTVSNMSPEDSSIYLCSVRTGEETQYFGPGTRLLVL.

This clone was seen only a few times. This sample also contains other DNA sequences that code for the same CDR3. The V call is TRBV7-2, the J call TRBJ1-1; D unresolved. V gave up 1 base and J gave up 1 base, with 4 bases separating them. CDR3 length: 13 residues. Germline CDR1 and CDR2: SGHTA and FQGNSA. The chain's CDR3 is CASSLGRNTEAFF. CDR3 nucleotides: TGTGCCAGCAGCTTAGGCAGGAACACTGAAGCTTTCTTT. The full variable domain, rest sourced from reference TRBV7-2 and TRBJ1-1, is GAGVSQSPSNKVTEKGKDVELRCDPISGHTALYWYRQSLGQGLEFLIYFQGNSAPDKSGLPSDRFSAERTGGSVSTLTIQRTQQEDSAVYLCASSLGRNTEAFFGQGTRLTVV.

There are many counts of this clone. This sample also contains other DNA sequences that code for the same CDR3. This chain links TRBV7-9 with TRBJ2-1, with TRBD2 identical over 10 bases. The CDR3 runs 12 residues. Germline assignment: CDR1 SEHNR and CDR2 FQNEAQ (reference sequence). With V trimmed by 5 bases and J by 9 bases, 1 base remained unmatched. CDR3 in DNA: TGTGCCAGCAGCCCTAGCGGGGGTGAGCAGTTCTTC. Its translation: CASSPSGGEQFF.

The chain recombines TRBV7-9 with TRBJ2-2; perhaps TRBD2 as D (6 bases). The CDR3 runs to 14 residues. Germline CDR1 SEHNR, CDR2 FQNEAQ (reference sequence). The ends were cut back, 3 bases at V and 2 bases at J, with 7 bases in the middle. The CDR3 reads CASSLRENTGELFF. CDR3 sequence (DNA): TGTGCCAGCAGCTTGCGGGAAAACACCGGGGAGCTGTTTTTT. Combining the CDR3 with reference TRBV7-9 and TRBJ2-2 gives the whole variable domain DTGVSQNPRHKITKRGQNVTFRCDPISEHNRLYWYRQTLGQGPEFLTYFQNEAQLEKSRLLSDRFSAERPKGSFSTLEIQRTEQGDSAMYLCASSLRENTGELFFGEGSRLTVL.

The CDR3 region is CASKARAIYNEQFF. CDR3 coding DNA: TGTGCCAGCAAGGCCAGGGCGATATACAATGAGCAGTTCTTC. This rearrangement joins TRBV7-9 to TRBJ2-1, with D perhaps matching TRBD1 (5 bases). Between the trimmed V and J ends, which lost 7 bases and 4 bases, there was a span of 14 bases. The CDR3 totals 14 residues. Germline V CDR1 and CDR2: SEHNR, FQNEAQ (reference sequence). The full variable domain, with the rest looked up from reference TRBV7-9 and TRBJ2-1, is DTGVSQNPRHKITKRGQNVTFRCDPISEHNRLYWYRQTLGQGPEFLTYFQNEAQLEKSRLLSDRFSAERPKGSFSTLEIQRTEQGDSAMYLCASKARAIYNEQFFGPGTRLTVL.

Remarks on this clone: The sample carries other DNA sequences with the same CDR3. The rearrangement joins TRBV18 to TRBJ1-2, with D unresolved. The germline gives CDR1 KGHSH, CDR2 LQKENI. The ends were cut back, 2 bases at V and 0 bases at J, with 4 bases in the middle. The CDR3 totals 13 residues. CDR3 nucleotide sequence: TGTGCCAGCTCACCAGGGGCTAACTATGGCTACACCTTC. It encodes CASSPGANYGYTF.

V usage is TRBV7-8 and J usage is TRBJ1-2; no definite D call. Trimming left V 6 bases short and J 8 bases short, with 19 bases between. The V gene's germline CDR1 is SGHVS and CDR2 FQNEAQ. CDR3 length: 14 residues. CDR3 residues: CASSYPPLSPGYTF. CDR3 in DNA: TGTGCCAGCAGTTACCCTCCGCTTAGCCCGGGCTACACCTTC.

This clone was seen a few times. This chain uses TRBV29-1 with TRBJ2-7; D might be TRBD1 (6 bases). The V gene's germline CDR1 is SQVTM and CDR2 ANQGSEA. The CDR3 has 15 residues. V was clipped by 4 bases and J by 0 bases, with 16 bases between them. The CDR3: CSVAPMDRFSYEQYF. The CDR3 DNA sequence: TGCAGCGTTGCGCCCATGGACAGATTCTCCTACGAGCAGTACTTC.

This chain connects TRBV7-2 to TRBJ2-4, with a possible D match to TRBD2 (6 bases). The germline V gene encodes CDR1 SGHTA and CDR2 FQGNSA. The CDR3 runs 14 residues. Between the trimmed V and J ends, which lost 5 bases and 7 bases, there was a span of 15 bases. The CDR3 coding sequence is TGTGCCAGCAGCCATCCCCGGGACTGGAACATTCAGTACTTC. This translates into CASSHPRDWNIQYF.

DNA for the CDR3: TGCGCCAGCAGCCAATCGATCGCGAACACTGAAGCTTTCTTT. This gives the protein CASSQSIANTEAFF. V and J are TRBV4-3 and TRBJ1-1; D call uncertain. Germline V gives CDR1 LGHNA, CDR2 YSLEER. Trimming took off 2 bases at V and 1 base at J, with 8 bases between the two ends. The CDR3 is 14 residues long.

V and J are TRBV18 and TRBJ1-3; no clear D gene. The CDR3 has 12 amino acids. The V and J ends lost 3 bases and 8 bases respectively, with 8 bases between them. CDR1 and CDR2 from the germline V gene are KGHSH and LQKENI. DNA of the CDR3: TGTGCCAGCTCACCCTGGTCAGACACCATATATTTT. Residues: CASSPWSDTIYF.

The V and J genes are TRBV7-2 and TRBJ2-2; 7 nucleotides line up with TRBD1. Germline V gene data show CDR1 as SGHTA and CDR2 as FQGNSA. The CDR3 runs 13 residues. After removal of 3 bases from V and 7 bases from J, the junction contained 2 bases not matched to a gene. The CDR3 DNA reads as TGTGCCAGCAGCTTCAGACAGGGCGGGGAGCTGTTTTTT. It translates to CASSFRQGGELFF.

This clone has just a few counts. The rearrangement links TRBV19 to TRBJ2-7, with D unresolved. The CDR3 length is 13 residues. Germline V gene lookup returns CDR1 LNHDA and CDR2 SQIVND (reference sequence). The ends were cut back, 5 bases at V and 3 bases at J, with 11 bases in the middle. The CDR3 nucleotides read TGTGCCAGTAGTGTCGCTCATCACTACGAGCAGTACTTC. Its translation is CASSVAHHYEQYF.

The gene calls are TRBV14 and TRBJ2-2; unclear D gene. Germline V gives CDR1 SGHDN, CDR2 FVKESK. The length of the CDR3 is 12 residues. V was pared by 3 bases and J by 1 base, with 0 bases between. The DNA of the CDR3 is TGTGCCAGCAGCCAGAACACCGGGGAGCTGTTTTTT. Translated: CASSQNTGELFF.

The V and J genes are TRBV7-3 and TRBJ2-1; D unresolved. The germline V gene encodes CDR1 SGHTA and CDR2 FQGTGA. Trimming took off 0 bases at V and 6 bases at J, with 6 bases between the two ends. The CDR3 loop spans 13 amino acids. CDR3 nucleotides: TGTGCCAGCAGCTTAACGGAGATCAATGAGCAGTTCTTC. It codes for CASSLTEINEQFF.

This clone was found a few times. A clone one base away is much larger, so this may be a read error. Within the sample, other DNA sequences also encode this same CDR3. This chain uses TRBV5-4 with TRBJ2-5, with unresolved D. This CDR3 comprises 11 residues. Germline V gene sequence: CDR1 SGHNT, CDR2 YYREEE (reference sequence). Trimming left V 1 base short and J 2 bases short, with 0 bases between. CDR3 bases: TGTGCCAGCAGCTTGCAAGAGACCCAGTACTTC. Translation gives CASSLQETQYF.

The table lists this clone with a few counts. The J gene is TRBJ2-7, the V gene TRBV7-2; no definite D call. The V end was cut by 5 bases, the J end by 0 bases, with 14 bases between. The CDR3 totals 15 residues. The germline gives CDR1 SGHTA, CDR2 FQGNSA. In DNA form, the CDR3 reads TGTGCCAGCAGCACCCGGACCGGACGCTCCTACGAGCAGTACTTC. This gives the protein CASSTRTGRSYEQYF.